A selection of T cell receptor beta chains follows, all from one sample in a study of blood T cells in healthy people across ages. TCRdb reprocessed the 5' RACE reads via MiXCR and lists one record per CDR3 protein. The sample lists about 750,000 distinct CDR3 sequences; 53% were seen once. The sequencing sample was made of blood. The origin of the receptors is a man older than 75 in good health. Each CDR3 is given with its conserved first and last residue. D genes are given only for firm matches. Clone size is given for some rows only: seen once, a few or many times, or a class if the clone is expanded.

>TRBV27|NA|TRBJ1-1|NA
CASRLGRGGYTEAFF
TGTGCCAGCAGGTTAGGCCGGGGGGGATACACTGAAGCTTTCTTT
>TRBV12-3/TRBV12-4|few|TRBJ2-1|NA
CASSPPLSSYNEQFF
TGTGCCAGCAGTCCCCCCCTTAGCTCCTACAATGAGCAGTTCTTC
>TRBV5-6|many|TRBJ2-7|NA
CASSLPFQNPDEQYF
TGTGCCAGCAGCTTGCCCTTCCAAAACCCGGACGAGCAGTACTTC
>TRBV12-3/TRBV12-4|NA|TRBJ1-2|TRBD1
CATNRDRLDGYTF
TGTGCCACCAACCGGGACAGGTTGGATGGCTACACCTTC
>TRBV7-8|NA|TRBJ2-7|NA
CASSSSGIGEQYF
TGTGCCAGCAGCTCGTCAGGTATTGGAGAGCAGTACTTC
>TRBV7-9|NA|TRBJ2-1|TRBD1
CASSGTGVPLSDNEQFF
TGTGCCAGCAGCGGGACAGGGGTCCCCCTCTCGGACAATGAGCAGTTCTTC
>TRBV14|NA|TRBJ2-5|NA
CASSQDAGLVAYF
TGTGCCAGCAGCCAAGATGCCGGGTTAGTTGCGTACTTC
>TRBV28|NA|TRBJ2-7|NA
CASSDLDSETYEQYF
TGTGCCAGCAGCGACCTGGACAGCGAGACCTACGAGCAGTACTTC
>TRBV6-1|many|TRBJ2-6|NA
CASSDDRHANVLTF
TGTGCCAGCAGTGACGACCGGCACGCCAACGTCCTGACTTTC
>TRBV10-3|once|TRBJ2-6|TRBD1
CATSESKPGQAGANVLTF
TGTGCCACCAGTGAGTCGAAGCCCGGACAGGCCGGGGCCAACGTCCTGACTTTC
>TRBV20-1|NA|TRBJ2-1|TRBD2
CSAPRLADNEQFF
TGCAGTGCCCCTCGCCTAGCGGACAATGAGCAGTTCTTC
>TRBV29-1|NA|TRBJ2-3|NA
CSVAGSGQSTDTQYF
TGCAGCGTTGCGGGGTCAGGACAGAGCACAGATACGCAGTATTTT
>TRBV24-1|few|TRBJ2-1|NA
CATSDSGWRNNEQFF
TGTGCCACCAGTGACTCAGGGTGGCGGAACAATGAGCAGTTCTTC
>TRBV29-1|NA|TRBJ1-2|NA
CSGVTTGYYTF
TGCAGCGGTGTGACTACCGGATACTACACCTTC
>TRBV7-2|NA|TRBJ2-7|NA
CASSLTAGTKNSYEQYF
TGTGCCAGCAGCTTAACGGCTGGAACCAAAAACTCCTACGAGCAGTACTTC
>TRBV12-3/TRBV12-4|few|TRBJ2-3|TRBD1
CASSLQGAHRYAYF
TGTGCCAGCAGTTTACAGGGGGCCCACAGATACGCGTATTTT
>TRBV7-2|NA|TRBJ2-7|NA
CASSLGPNGVGEQYF
TGTGCCAGCAGCTTAGGTCCCAACGGGGTCGGCGAGCAGTACTTC
>TRBV5-1|few|TRBJ2-7|TRBD2
CASSPGASGMIYEQYF
TGCGCCAGCAGCCCCGGGGCTAGCGGGATGATATACGAGCAGTACTTC
>TRBV28|NA|TRBJ1-1|NA
CASVQKRGNTEAFF
TGTGCCAGTGTACAGAAACGAGGGAACACTGAAGCTTTCTTT
>TRBV12-3/TRBV12-4|NA|TRBJ1-1|NA
CASSRATGSEAFF
TGTGCCAGCAGCCGAGCCACAGGGTCTGAAGCTTTCTTT
>TRBV20-1|few|TRBJ2-1|TRBD2
CSAISSGSRSYNEQFF
TGCAGTGCTATTTCTAGCGGGAGTAGGTCCTACAATGAGCAGTTCTTC
>TRBV2|few|TRBJ2-3|NA
CASRLGPDAYF
TGTGCCAGCAGGCTCGGACCCGACGCGTATTTT
>TRBV27|NA|TRBJ1-2|NA
CASSSLVLSTANYGYTF
TGTGCCAGCAGTTCCCTCGTACTTTCGACTGCCAACTATGGCTACACCTTC
>TRBV29-1|NA|TRBJ2-6|NA
CSVPFGGSGANVLTF
TGCAGCGTTCCTTTCGGGGGCTCTGGGGCCAACGTCCTGACTTTC
>TRBV9|NA|TRBJ2-3|NA
CASSPHSAEADTQYF
TGTGCCAGCAGCCCCCACTCAGCGGAGGCAGATACGCAGTATTTT
>TRBV30|NA|TRBJ2-7|NA
CAWSPPGKQYF
TGTGCTTGGAGTCCCCCCGGGAAGCAGTACTTC
>TRBV7-6|few|TRBJ1-2|NA
CASSPGPGPNYGYTF
TGTGCCAGCAGCCCGGGACCCGGCCCGAACTATGGCTACACCTTC
>TRBV6-5|few|TRBJ2-1|TRBD1
CARIEKQGISYNEQFF
TGTGCCAGGATCGAAAAACAGGGGATCTCCTACAATGAGCAGTTCTTC
>TRBV29-1|few|TRBJ2-5|TRBD1
CSEGQGAGETQYF
TGCAGCGAAGGACAGGGGGCGGGGGAGACCCAGTACTTC
>TRBV11-2|NA|TRBJ2-1|NA
CASSQRPTISSYNEQFF
TGTGCCAGCAGCCAACGGCCCACGATCAGCTCCTACAATGAGCAGTTCTTC
>TRBV7-2|few|TRBJ2-1|NA
CASSLAPQGPYNEQFF
TGTGCCAGCAGCTTAGCGCCTCAGGGGCCTTACAATGAGCAGTTCTTC
>TRBV29-1|NA|TRBJ2-4|NA
CSVGGRAKNTQYF
TGCAGCGTTGGTGGTAGAGCCAAAAACACTCAGTACTTC
>TRBV5-1|NA|TRBJ2-3|NA
CASSTGKPTDTQYF
TGCGCCAGCAGCACCGGGAAGCCAACAGATACGCAGTATTTT
>TRBV6-5|NA|TRBJ2-1|NA
CASSYAAPSFNEQFF
TGTGCCAGCAGTTACGCGGCCCCATCTTTCAATGAGCAGTTCTTC
>TRBV20-1|once|TRBJ2-1|TRBD2
CSASGTNNEQFF
TGCAGTGCGAGCGGGACCAACAATGAGCAGTTCTTC
>TRBV9|few|TRBJ2-7|NA
CASSVDYHYEQYF
TGTGCCAGCAGCGTAGACTACCACTACGAGCAGTACTTC
>TRBV11-3|NA|TRBJ2-3|TRBD2
CASSFSSGTDTQYF
TGTGCCAGCAGCTTCTCTAGCGGAACAGATACGCAGTATTTT
>TRBV20-1|NA|TRBJ1-5|NA
CSAIGHYSNQPQHF
TGCAGTGCTATTGGCCATTATAGCAATCAGCCCCAGCATTTT
>TRBV20-1|NA|TRBJ2-1|TRBD2
CSAEPLLAGAYNEQFF
TGCAGTGCTGAGCCCCTGCTAGCGGGAGCGTACAATGAGCAGTTCTTC
>TRBV27|NA|TRBJ1-4|NA
CASSLWANEKLFF
TGTGCCAGCAGTTTATGGGCTAATGAAAAACTGTTTTTT
>TRBV20-1|few|TRBJ2-5|NA
CSATPNGPHDTQYF
TGCAGTGCCACCCCCAACGGGCCCCACGATACCCAGTACTTC
>TRBV6-5|NA|TRBJ2-6|TRBD1
CASSYLRGQTSGANVLTF
TGTGCCAGCAGTTACCTCAGGGGGCAAACCTCTGGGGCCAACGTCCTGACTTTC